The rows below give T cell receptor beta chains drawn from one sample of a study of T cells in Graves' hyperthyroidism and ophthalmopathy. TCRdb reprocessed the multiplex PCR reads via MiXCR and lists one record per CDR3 protein. The sample consists of about 560,000 distinct CDR3 sequences, 15% to 18% of them appearing once. Sequenced material: blood. The source of these receptors is a woman aged 25 to 39 with Graves' hyperthyroidism. The CDR3 runs from the conserved cysteine through the conserved F or W. The D gene is left open where the match is weak. The listing skips clone size in some rows; elsewhere it reads once, few, many or a size class.

J: TRBJ2-1; size: few; D: TRBD1; V: TRBV20-1; CDR3: CSASLGTAIYNEQFF; DNA: TGCAGTGCTAGCTTGGGGACAGCAATATACAATGAGCAGTTCTTC
J: TRBJ2-7; size: many; D: .; V: TRBV11-2; CDR3: CASSVSGPGVEQYF; DNA: TGTGCCAGCAGCGTATCGGGACCCGGGGTAGAGCAGTACTTC
J: TRBJ2-7; size: .; D: .; V: TRBV6-5; CDR3: CASSYSFGGTSVGAMNYEQYF; DNA: TGTGCCAGCAGTTACTCGTTCGGCGGGACCTCAGTCGGGGCCATGAACTACGAGCAGTACTTC
J: TRBJ2-7; size: .; D: .; V: TRBV11-2; CDR3: CASSLGGEWEQYF; DNA: TGTGCCAGCAGCTTAGGAGGGGAATGGGAGCAGTACTTC
J: TRBJ2-3; size: many; D: .; V: TRBV28; CDR3: CASGVRREDTQYF; DNA: TGTGCCAGCGGGGTGCGGCGTGAAGATACGCAGTATTTT
J: TRBJ2-7; size: few; D: .; V: TRBV6-5; CDR3: CASSYSSTDSYEQYF; DNA: TGTGCCAGCAGTTACTCGAGTACGGACTCCTACGAGCAGTACTTC
J: TRBJ2-7; size: many; D: .; V: TRBV5-1; CDR3: CASSLGPGTYEQYF; DNA: TGCGCCAGCAGCTTGGGCCCGGGAACCTACGAGCAGTACTTC
J: TRBJ2-5; size: once; D: TRBD1; V: TRBV7-2; CDR3: CASSIRTGVGETQYF; DNA: TGTGCCAGCAGCATACGGACAGGGGTAGGAGAGACCCAGTACTTC
J: TRBJ2-5; size: many; D: .; V: TRBV12-3/TRBV12-4; CDR3: CASTPPSGETQYF; DNA: TGTGCCAGCACCCCACCGTCTGGGGAGACCCAGTACTTC
J: TRBJ2-3; size: many; D: TRBD2; V: TRBV28; CDR3: CASSTAGEGTDTQYF; DNA: TGTGCCAGCAGTACAGCGGGAGAGGGCACAGATACGCAGTATTTT
J: TRBJ1-1; size: many; D: .; V: TRBV3-1; CDR3: CASSPAYGATEAFF; DNA: TGTGCCAGCAGCCCCGCGTACGGGGCGACTGAAGCTTTCTTT